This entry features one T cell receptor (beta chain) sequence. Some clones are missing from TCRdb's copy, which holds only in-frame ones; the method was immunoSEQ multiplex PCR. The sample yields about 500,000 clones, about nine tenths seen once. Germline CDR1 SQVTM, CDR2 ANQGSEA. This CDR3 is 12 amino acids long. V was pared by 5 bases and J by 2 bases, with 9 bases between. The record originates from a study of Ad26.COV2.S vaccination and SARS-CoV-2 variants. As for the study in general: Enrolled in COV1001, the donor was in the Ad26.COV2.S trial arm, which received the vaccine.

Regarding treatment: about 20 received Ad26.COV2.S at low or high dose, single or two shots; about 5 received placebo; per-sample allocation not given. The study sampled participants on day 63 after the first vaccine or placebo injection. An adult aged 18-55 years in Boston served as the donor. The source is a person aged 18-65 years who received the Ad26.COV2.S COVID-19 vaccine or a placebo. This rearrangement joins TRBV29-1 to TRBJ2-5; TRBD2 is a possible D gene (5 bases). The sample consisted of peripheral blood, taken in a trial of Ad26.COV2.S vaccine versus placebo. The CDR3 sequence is CSVRSGQETQYF. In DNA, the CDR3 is TGCAGCGTTAGGTCGGGACAAGAGACCCAGTACTTC.